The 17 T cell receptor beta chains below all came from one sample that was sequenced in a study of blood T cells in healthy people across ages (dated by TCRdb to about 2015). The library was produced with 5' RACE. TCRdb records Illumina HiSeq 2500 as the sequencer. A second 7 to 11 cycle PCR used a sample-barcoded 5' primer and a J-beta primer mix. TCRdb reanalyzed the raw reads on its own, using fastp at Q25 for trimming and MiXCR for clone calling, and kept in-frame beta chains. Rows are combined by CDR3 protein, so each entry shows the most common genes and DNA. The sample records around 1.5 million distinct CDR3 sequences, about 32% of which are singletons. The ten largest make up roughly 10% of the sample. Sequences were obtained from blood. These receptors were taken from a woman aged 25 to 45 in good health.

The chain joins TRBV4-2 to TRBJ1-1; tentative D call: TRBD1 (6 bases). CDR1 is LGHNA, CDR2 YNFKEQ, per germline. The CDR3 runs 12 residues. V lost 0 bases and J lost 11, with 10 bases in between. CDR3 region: CASSQDRTVAFF. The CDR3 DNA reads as TGTGCCAGCAGCCAAGATAGGACAGTGGCTTTCTTT.

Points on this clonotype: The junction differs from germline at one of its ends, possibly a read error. The chain's CDR3 is CASGLAGGPYEQYF. The CDR3 bases are TGTGCCAGCGGCTTAGCAGGGGGCCCCTACGAGCAGTACTTC. The chain joins TRBV11-2 to TRBJ2-7, with TRBD1 matching over 8 bases. The CDR3 sequence is 14 residues long. Germline V lookup: CDR1 SGHAT, CDR2 FQNNGV.

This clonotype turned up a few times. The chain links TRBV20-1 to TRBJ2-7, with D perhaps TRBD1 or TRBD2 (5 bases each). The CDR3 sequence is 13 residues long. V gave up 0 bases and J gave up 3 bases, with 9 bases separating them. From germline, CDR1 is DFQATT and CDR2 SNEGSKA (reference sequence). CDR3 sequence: CSAREGTFYEQYF. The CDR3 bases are TGCAGTGCTAGAGAGGGGACCTTCTACGAGCAGTACTTC.

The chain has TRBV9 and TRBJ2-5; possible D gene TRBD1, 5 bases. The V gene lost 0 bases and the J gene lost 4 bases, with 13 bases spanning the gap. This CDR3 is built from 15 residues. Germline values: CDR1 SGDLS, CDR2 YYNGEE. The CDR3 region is CASSVGRRVGETQYF. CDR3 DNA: TGTGCCAGCAGCGTAGGGCGCAGGGTTGGAGAGACCCAGTACTTC.

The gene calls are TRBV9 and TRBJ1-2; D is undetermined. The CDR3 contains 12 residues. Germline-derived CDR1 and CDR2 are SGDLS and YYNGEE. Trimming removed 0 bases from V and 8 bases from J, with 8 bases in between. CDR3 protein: CASSVGGEGYTF. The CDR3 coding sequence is TGTGCCAGCAGCGTAGGGGGTGAGGGCTACACCTTC.

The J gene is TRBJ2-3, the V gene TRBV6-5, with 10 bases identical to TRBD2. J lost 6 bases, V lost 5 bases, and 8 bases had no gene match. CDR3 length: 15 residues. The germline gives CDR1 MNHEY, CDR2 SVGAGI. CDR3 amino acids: CASSPLAGVVDTQYF. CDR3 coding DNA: TGTGCCAGCAGTCCGCTAGCGGGAGTCGTTGATACGCAGTATTTT.

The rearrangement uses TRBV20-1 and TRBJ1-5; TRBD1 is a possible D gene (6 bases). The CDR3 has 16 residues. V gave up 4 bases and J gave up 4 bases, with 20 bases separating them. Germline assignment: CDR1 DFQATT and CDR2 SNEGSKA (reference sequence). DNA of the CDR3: TGCAGTGCTACCCCCCCGGACAGTGTCCCTAATCAGCCCCAGCATTTT. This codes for CSATPPDSVPNQPQHF.

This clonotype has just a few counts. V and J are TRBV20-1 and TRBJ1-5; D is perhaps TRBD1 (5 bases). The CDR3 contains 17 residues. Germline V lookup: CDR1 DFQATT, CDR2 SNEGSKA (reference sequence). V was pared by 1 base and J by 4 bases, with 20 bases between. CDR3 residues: CSARAGIQLGRNQPQHF. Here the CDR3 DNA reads TGCAGTGCTAGAGCAGGGATTCAACTCGGGAGGAATCAGCCCCAGCATTTT.

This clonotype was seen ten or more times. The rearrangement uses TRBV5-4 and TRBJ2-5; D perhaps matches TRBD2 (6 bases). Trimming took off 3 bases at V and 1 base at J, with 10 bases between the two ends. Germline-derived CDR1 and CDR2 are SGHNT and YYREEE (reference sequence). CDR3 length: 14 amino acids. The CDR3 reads CASSSGDLQETQYF. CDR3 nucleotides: TGTGCCAGCAGCTCGGGGGACCTCCAAGAGACCCAGTACTTC. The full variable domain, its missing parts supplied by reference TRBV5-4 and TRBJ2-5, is ETGVTQSPTHLIKTRGQQVTLRCSSQSGHNTVSWYQQALGQGPQFIFQYYREEENGRGNFPPRFSGLQFPNYSSELNVNALELDDSALYLCASSSGDLQETQYFGPGTRLLVL.

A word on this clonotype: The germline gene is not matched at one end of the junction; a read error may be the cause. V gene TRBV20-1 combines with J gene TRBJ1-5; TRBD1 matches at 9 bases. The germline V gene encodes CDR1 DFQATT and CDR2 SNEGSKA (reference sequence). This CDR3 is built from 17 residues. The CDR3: CSARTGVGGDSNQPQHF. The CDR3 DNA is TGTAGTGCTAGGACAGGGGTTGGGGGAGATAGCAATCAGCCCCAGCATTTT.

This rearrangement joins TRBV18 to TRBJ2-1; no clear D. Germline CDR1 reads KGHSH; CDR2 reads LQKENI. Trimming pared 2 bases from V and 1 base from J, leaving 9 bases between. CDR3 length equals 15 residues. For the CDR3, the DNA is TGTGCCAGCTCACCAATAGCCATTTCCTACAATGAGCAGTTCTTC. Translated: CASSPIAISYNEQFF.

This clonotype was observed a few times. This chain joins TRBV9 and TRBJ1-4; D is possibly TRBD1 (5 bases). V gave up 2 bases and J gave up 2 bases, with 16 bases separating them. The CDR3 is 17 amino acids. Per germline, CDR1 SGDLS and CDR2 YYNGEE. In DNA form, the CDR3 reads TGTGCCAGCAGCGTTGACAGCTACCGAGGGACTAATGAAAAACTGTTTTTT. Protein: CASSVDSYRGTNEKLFF.

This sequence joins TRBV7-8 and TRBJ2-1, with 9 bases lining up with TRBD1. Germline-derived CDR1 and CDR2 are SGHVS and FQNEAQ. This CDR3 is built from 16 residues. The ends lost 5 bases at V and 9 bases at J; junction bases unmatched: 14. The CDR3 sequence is CASSPEGTGWNPEQFF. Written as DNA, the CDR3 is TGTGCCAGCAGCCCGGAAGGGACAGGGTGGAACCCTGAGCAGTTCTTC.

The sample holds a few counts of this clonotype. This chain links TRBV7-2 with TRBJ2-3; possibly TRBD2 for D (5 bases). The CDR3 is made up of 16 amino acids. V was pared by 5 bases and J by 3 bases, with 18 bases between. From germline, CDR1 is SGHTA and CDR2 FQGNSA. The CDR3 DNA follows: TGTGCCAGCAGCCTCGTAGGGAGTTCGCGTACAGATACGCAGTATTTT. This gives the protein CASSLVGSSRTDTQYF.

The CDR3 region is CATSSSLAWEQYF. The DNA of the CDR3 is TGTGCCACCAGCAGTTCCCTGGCTTGGGAGCAGTACTTC. The chain carries TRBV15 and TRBJ2-7; no reliable D call. CDR1 and CDR2 from the germline V gene are LNHNV and YYDKDF (reference sequence). V was pared by 3 bases and J by 7 bases, with 13 bases between. The CDR3 contains 13 residues.

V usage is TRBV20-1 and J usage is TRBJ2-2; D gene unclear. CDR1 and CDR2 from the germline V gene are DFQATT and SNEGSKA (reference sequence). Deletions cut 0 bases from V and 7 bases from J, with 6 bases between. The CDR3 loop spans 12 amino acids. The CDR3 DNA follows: TGCAGTGCTAGAGATATCCGCGGGGAGCTGTTTTTT. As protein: CSARDIRGELFF.

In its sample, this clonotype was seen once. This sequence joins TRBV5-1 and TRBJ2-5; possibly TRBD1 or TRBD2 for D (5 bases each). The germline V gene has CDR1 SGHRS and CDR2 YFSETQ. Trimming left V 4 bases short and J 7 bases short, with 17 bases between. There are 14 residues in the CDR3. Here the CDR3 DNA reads TGCGCCAGCAGCCAGCAGGTGGGGGTAGGGACCCAGTACTTC. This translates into CASSQQVGVGTQYF.